This T cell receptor (beta chain) stems from a study of regulatory T cells in long-lasting Graves disease. Study results and limitations: Whereas 900 to 1,000 public clonotypes were shared by new patients, persistent patients shared more, at roughly 3,000. Thyroid tissue was not studied; only peripheral blood was.

The sample holds a few counts of this clonotype. Its specificity is not known. Time point here: newly diagnosed GD, antithyroid drugs for less than 3 months. Extracted PBMC RNA gave rise to the TCR library. V lost 4 bases, J lost 4 bases, and 6 bases stayed unmatched. The CDR3 loop spans 14 amino acids. CDR1 and CDR2 (germline): SEHNR, FQNEAQ (reference sequence). HTBI primers from iRepertoire and Arm-PCR of CDR3 regions yielded the TCR beta libraries. TCRdb recomputed calls from the multiplex PCR reads with MiXCR, one row per CDR3 protein. The table includes some 200,000 distinct CDR3 sequences, roughly 19% detected once. This same sample was also part of a study on T cells in Graves' hyperthyroidism and ophthalmopathy. In that study: The majority of expanded thyroid clonotypes above 0.001 also appeared in blood. Ophthalmopathy was predicted by the model a median of 6.5 months ahead of onset.

Material: peripheral blood mononuclear cells (PBMCs), obtained at new diagnosis, from a patient treated with antithyroid drugs. The V gene is TRBV7-9, the J gene TRBJ1-1; TRBD1 matches at 7 bases. The source of this sequence is a woman aged 30 to 39 with Graves disease. The CDR3 nucleotides are TGTGCCAGCAGCTCGCAGGGGGGATCCACTGAAGCTTTCTTT. It specifies CASSSQGGSTEAFF. Full variable domain (remainder filled in from reference TRBV7-9 and TRBJ1-1): DTGVSQNPRHKITKRGQNVTFRCDPISEHNRLYWYRQTLGQGPEFLTYFQNEAQLEKSRLLSDRFSAERPKGSFSTLEIQRTEQGDSAMYLCASSSQGGSTEAFFGQGTRLTVV.